Listed below are T cell receptor beta chains from one sample, sequenced in a study of cytomegalovirus exposure and HLA in healthy donors. The data were produced by immunoSEQ multiplex PCR, yet TCRdb's version contains in-frame clones alone and is incomplete. This table has around 170,000 clones, over 75% appearing once. Sequencing was performed on PBMCs. The receptors derive from a woman aged 45 to 65 in good health and CMV-seronegative. The CDR3 runs from the conserved cysteine through the conserved F or W. D genes are given only for firm matches. Only some rows state a clone size, as once, few, many or a class for expanded clones.

V	D	J	size	DNA	CDR3
TRBV4-1	-	TRBJ1-1	-	TGCGCCAGCAGCCAAGACCTATGGGCAGTAGCTTTCTTT	CASSQDLWAVAFF
TRBV7-3	-	TRBJ1-1	-	TGTGCCAGCAGCGAACAGGGTGTAAGCACTGAAGCTTTCTTT	CASSEQGVSTEAFF
TRBV14	TRBD1	TRBJ2-5	-	TGTGCCAGCAGCCAAGGACGACACAGGGGGCGAAGGGGAGAGACCCAGTACTTC	CASSQGRHRGRRGETQYF
TRBV19	-	TRBJ2-5	-	TGTGCCAGTAGTATACTAGGAGAGACCCAGTACTTC	CASSILGETQYF
TRBV23-1	-	TRBJ1-5	-	TGCGCCAGCAGTCAAGGACGAGGGGGAGAACAGCCCCAGCATTTT	CASSQGRGGEQPQHF
TRBV7-2	TRBD2	TRBJ2-7	-	TGTGCCAGCAGCTTCGGACGGGGGGAGGGCGAGCAGTACTTC	CASSFGRGEGEQYF
TRBV18	TRBD1	TRBJ1-2	-	TGTGCCAGCTCACCACCGGGACAGTCCACCTATGGCTACACCTTC	CASSPPGQSTYGYTF
TRBV28	-	TRBJ2-7	-	TGTGCCTCGGGGGGGCTGGGACAGTTCTACGAGCAGTACTTC	CASGGLGQFYEQYF
TRBV7-2	-	TRBJ2-5	once	TGTGCCAGCAGCTTACTGAGGGAGACCCAGTACTTC	CASSLLRETQYF
TRBV25-1	TRBD2	TRBJ2-3	-	TGTGCCAGCAGTGACCCGCCAGGACTAGGGGCAGATACGCAGTATTTT	CASSDPPGLGADTQYF
TRBV5-1	TRBD1	TRBJ2-5	-	TGCGCCAGCTCAAACCGGGGACAGGCGCAAGAGACCCAGTACTTC	CASSNRGQAQETQYF
TRBV6-5	TRBD1	TRBJ1-2	once	TGTGCCAGCAGTAAACGAGGGACAGCCAACTATGGCTACACCTTC	CASSKRGTANYGYTF
TRBV30	-	TRBJ1-1	once	TGTGCCTGGAGTGTTTCTCGCGTCACTGAAGCTTTCTTT	CAWSVSRVTEAFF
TRBV5-1	-	TRBJ1-1	once	TGCGCCAGCAGCTGGGGGAGGAGGAACACTGAAGCTTTCTTT	CASSWGRRNTEAFF
TRBV18	-	TRBJ2-3	-	TGTGCCAGCTCACCGATACAGGGCCTGGATACGCAGTATTTT	CASSPIQGLDTQYF
TRBV6-4	-	TRBJ2-5	-	TGTGCCAGCAGTGACCGAAGCGGGTGCCAGACCCAGTACTTC	CASSDRSGCQTQYF
TRBV2	-	TRBJ2-7	-	TGTGCCAGCAGTCCCCCTTCCTACGAGCAGTACTTC	CASSPPSYEQYF
TRBV29-1	-	TRBJ2-5	-	TGCAGCGTCGGGTTCGCGGAGACCCAGTACTTC	CSVGFAETQYF
TRBV19	-	TRBJ1-2	-	TGTGCCTCGAGCGAGGTCCACTATGGCTACACCTTC	CASSEVHYGYTF
TRBV19	TRBD1	TRBJ2-7	-	TGTGCCAGTAGGCTGGACAGGGGAATTGGCGAGCAGTACTTC	CASRLDRGIGEQYF
TRBV19	-	TRBJ2-7	-	TGTGCCAGTAGTATATCAGGGGAAGTAGGAGCCGAGCAGTACTTC	CASSISGEVGAEQYF
TRBV5-6	TRBD1	TRBJ1-1	-	TGTGCCAGCAGCTTGGGGCCCCCGGGACAGGGGGCGAGGACTGAAGCTTTCTTT	CASSLGPPGQGARTEAFF
TRBV18	-	TRBJ1-2	-	TGTGCCAGCTCGGCGGGCGGAAACTATGGCTACACCTTC	CASSAGGNYGYTF
TRBV6-6	-	TRBJ1-1	-	TGTGCCAGCAGTTACTCGGGGGGTGAAGCTTTCTTT	CASSYSGGEAFF
TRBV19	-	TRBJ1-1	-	TGTGCCAGTCGTCGGCAGGGCCAGGAGGCTTTCTTT	CASRRQGQEAFF
TRBV6-5	-	TRBJ1-5	-	TGTGCCAGCAGAACGGCAGGGGCCAATCAGCCCCAGCATTTT	CASRTAGANQPQHF
TRBV6-6	-	TRBJ2-7	-	TGTGCCAGCAGACAGGACAGTCCCTACGAGCAGTACTTC	CASRQDSPYEQYF
TRBV9	-	TRBJ2-4	once	TGTGCCAGCAGCGCCGGGACAACAAAAAACATTCAGTACTTC	CASSAGTTKNIQYF
TRBV9	TRBD2	TRBJ2-3	-	TGTGCCAGCAGCGCACGACTAGCGGGGAGCACAGATACGCAGTATTTT	CASSARLAGSTDTQYF
TRBV28	TRBD1	TRBJ2-7	-	TGTGCCAGCAAAGACAGGGGAGTCTACGAGCAGTACTTC	CASKDRGVYEQYF